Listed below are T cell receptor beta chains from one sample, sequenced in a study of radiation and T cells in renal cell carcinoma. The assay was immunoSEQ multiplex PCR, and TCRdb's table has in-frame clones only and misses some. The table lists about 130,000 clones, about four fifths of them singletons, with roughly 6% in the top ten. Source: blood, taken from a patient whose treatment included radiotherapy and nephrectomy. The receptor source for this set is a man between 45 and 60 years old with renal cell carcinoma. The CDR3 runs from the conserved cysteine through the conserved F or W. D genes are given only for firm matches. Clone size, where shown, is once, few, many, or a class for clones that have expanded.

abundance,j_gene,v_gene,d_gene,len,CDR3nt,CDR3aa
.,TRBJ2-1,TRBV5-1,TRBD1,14,TGCGCCAGCTGCCAGGGGGACTCCTACAATGAGCAGTTCTTC,CASCQGDSYNEQFF
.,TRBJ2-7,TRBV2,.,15,TGTGCCAGCAGTGAAACAGGATCTACCTCCTACGAGCAGTACTTC,CASSETGSTSYEQYF
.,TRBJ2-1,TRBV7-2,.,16,TGTGCCAGCAGCCCCTCCACAGGGCCCTCCTACAATGAGCAGTTCTTC,CASSPSTGPSYNEQFF
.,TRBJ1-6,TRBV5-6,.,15,TGTGCCAGCAGCTTGGCATCGCAGGGCGAGTCACCCCTCCACTTT,CASSLASQGESPLHF
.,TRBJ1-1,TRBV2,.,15,TGTGCCAGCAGCCCCACTCAAGCAGGCTACACTGAAGCTTTCTTT,CASSPTQAGYTEAFF
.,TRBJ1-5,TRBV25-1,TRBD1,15,TGTGCCAGCCCCACTATGACAGGGGAAGGTCAGCCCCAGCATTTT,CASPTMTGEGQPQHF
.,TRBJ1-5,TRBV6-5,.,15,TGTGCCAGCAGTTACTCCTCAGGGAGCAATCAGCCCCAGCATTTT,CASSYSSGSNQPQHF
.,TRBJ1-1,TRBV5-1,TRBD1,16,TGCGCCAGCAGCTTGGACAGGGGGCAGGTTAACACTGAAGCTTTCTTT,CASSLDRGQVNTEAFF
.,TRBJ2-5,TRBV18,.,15,TGTGCCAGCTCAGGCTACAAAGGGGGCCAAGAGACCCAGTACTTC,CASSGYKGGQETQYF
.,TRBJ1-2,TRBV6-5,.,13,TGTGCCAGCAGTTATAGCGGGAGCTATGGCTACACCTTC,CASSYSGSYGYTF
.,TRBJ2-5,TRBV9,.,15,TGTGCCAGCAGCGTAATCGGACTACCCCAAGAGACCCAGTACTTC,CASSVIGLPQETQYF
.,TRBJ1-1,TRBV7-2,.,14,TGTGCCAGCAGCCCCCGGGTCCTGAACACTGAAGCTTTCTTT,CASSPRVLNTEAFF
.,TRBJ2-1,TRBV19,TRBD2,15,TGTGCCAGTAGTTCGAGGGACTATCCCCCATATGAGCAGTTCTTC,CASSSRDYPPYEQFF
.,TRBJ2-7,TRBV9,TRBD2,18,TGTGCCAGCAGCCGAGGACTAGCGGGAGATCGCATAACTTACGAGCAGTACTTC,CASSRGLAGDRITYEQYF
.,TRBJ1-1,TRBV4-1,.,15,TGCGCCAGCAGCCAAGACCTAAGCGGACACCTTGAAGCTTTCTTT,CASSQDLSGHLEAFF
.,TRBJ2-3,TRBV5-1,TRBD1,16,TGCGCCAGCAGCTTGGGCATCGGGACAGAGGCAGATACGCAGTATTTT,CASSLGIGTEADTQYF
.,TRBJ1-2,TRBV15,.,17,TGTGCCACCAGCAGCAAGTATTCGGTAAGGGGACCAGATGGCTACACCTTC,CATSSKYSVRGPDGYTF
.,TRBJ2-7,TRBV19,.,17,TGTGCCAGTAGGGGCGGAGGAGGGGCTACCGAGTCCTACGAGCAGTACTTC,CASRGGGGATESYEQYF
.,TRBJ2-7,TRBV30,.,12,TGTGCCTGGAGTGTAGTGGGTTACGAGCAGTACTTC,CAWSVVGYEQYF
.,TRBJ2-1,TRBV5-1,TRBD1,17,TGCGCCAGCAGCTTGGTCTCGGACAGGGTGTCCTACAATGAGCAGTTCTTC,CASSLVSDRVSYNEQFF
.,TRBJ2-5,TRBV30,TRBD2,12,TGTGCCCGCAAAGCGGGAGGAGAGACCCAGTACTTC,CARKAGGETQYF
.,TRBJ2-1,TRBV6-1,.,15,TGTGCCAGCAGTGAATTGGGGCTGTCCTACAATGAGCAGTTCTTC,CASSELGLSYNEQFF
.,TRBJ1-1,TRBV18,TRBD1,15,TGTGCCAGCTCACCCGACAGGGGGCGCGGGACTGAAGCTTTCTTT,CASSPDRGRGTEAFF
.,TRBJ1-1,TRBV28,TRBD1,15,TGTGCCAGCAGTTTATATTCAGGGGGCGTCACTGAAGCTTTCTTT,CASSLYSGGVTEAFF
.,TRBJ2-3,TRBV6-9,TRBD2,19,TGTGCCAGCAGTCAGCGCATAGCGGGGGACACCACTTACACAGATACGCAGTATTTT,CASSQRIAGDTTYTDTQYF
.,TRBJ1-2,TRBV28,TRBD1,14,TGTGCCAGCAGTTTGACAGGGTATAACTATGGCTACACCTTC,CASSLTGYNYGYTF
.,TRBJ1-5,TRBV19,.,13,TGTGCCAGTAACCAGGGTTTAAGTCAGCCCCAGCATTTT,CASNQGLSQPQHF
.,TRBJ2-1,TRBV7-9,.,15,TGTGCCAGCAGCGCGCCCGGGAGCTCCTACAATGAGCAGTTCTTC,CASSAPGSSYNEQFF
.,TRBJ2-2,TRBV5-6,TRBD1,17,TGTGCCAGCAGCGGCGGGACAGGGCTCCTCAACACCGGGGAGCTGTTTTTT,CASSGGTGLLNTGELFF
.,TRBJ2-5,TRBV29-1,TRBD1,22,TGCAGCGCCGAGAGGGTAGAGAGGACAGGGATTTTTGCGAGAGGATACCAAGAGACCCAGTACTTC,CSAERVERTGIFARGYQETQYF
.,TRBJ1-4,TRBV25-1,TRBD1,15,TGTGCCAGCACCGAGACAGGGGCAACTAATGAAAAACTGTTTTTT,CASTETGATNEKLFF
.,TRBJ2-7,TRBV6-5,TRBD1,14,TGTGCCAGCAGTTACGGACAGGGAGGATACGAGCAGTACTTC,CASSYGQGGYEQYF
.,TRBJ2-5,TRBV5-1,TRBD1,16,TGCGCCAGCAGCTCGAGATACCCGGACAGGAGGGAGACCCAGTACTTC,CASSSRYPDRRETQYF
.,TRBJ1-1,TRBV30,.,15,TGTGCCTGGAAGGAATTAGGGGCGAGGAACACTGAAGCTTTCTTT,CAWKELGARNTEAFF
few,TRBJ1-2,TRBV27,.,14,TGTGCCAGCAGACGGACAGAAGCTTACTATGGCTACACCTTC,CASRRTEAYYGYTF
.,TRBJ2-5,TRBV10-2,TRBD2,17,TGCGCCAGCAGTGATATTTCCGGGACTAGCGGGAGAGAGACCCAGTACTTC,CASSDISGTSGRETQYF
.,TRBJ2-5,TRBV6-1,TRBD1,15,TGTGCCAGCAGTCAACAGGGGTTGTCAGGGGAGACCCAGTACTTC,CASSQQGLSGETQYF
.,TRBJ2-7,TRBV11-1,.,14,TGTGCCAGCAGCTTAGATAGCGTAAACTACGAGCAGTACTTC,CASSLDSVNYEQYF
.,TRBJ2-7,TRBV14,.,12,TGTGCCAGCAGCCTTCTTAGATACGAGCAGTACTTC,CASSLLRYEQYF
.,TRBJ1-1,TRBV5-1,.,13,TGCGCCAGCAGCTCTCAGGGTAGCACTGAAGCTTTCTTT,CASSSQGSTEAFF
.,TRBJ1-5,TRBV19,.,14,TGTGCCACCAAGGATGGACGGGGGAATCAGCCCCAGCATTTT,CATKDGRGNQPQHF
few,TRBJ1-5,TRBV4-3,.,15,TGCGCCAGCAGCCAAGACGGAGGTTCGGAGCAGCCCCAGCATTTT,CASSQDGGSEQPQHF